A single sample gave rise to the 4 T cell receptor beta chains below, sequenced in a study of beta chain features in type 1 diabetes (dated by TCRdb to the late 2010s). Paper-wide results and their limitations: A moderate but significant shortening of TCRB CDR3 length was observed in type 1 diabetes patients in all four CD4+ subsets.

Receptors were amplified or captured by the immunoSEQ multiplex PCR assay. The entire isolated RNA was reverse transcribed using the High Capacity cDNA Reverse Transcription Kit, and thus expressed TCRB transcripts were sequenced. TCRdb holds this immuneACCESS table with in-frame rearrangements only. Some clones are missing; in checked studies, unresolved V genes explain under half, and the rest has no known cause. Counted in this sample were a few hundred thousand clones; approximately 12% of them appeared once. Together, the top ten hold approximately 0.011% of the sample. These TCRs are of unknown antigen specificity. Sequencing was performed on naive CD4+ T cells from blood. The cell subset or site label of this sample denotes: true naive CD4+ T cells. These TCRs come from a woman under 30 with type 1 diabetes.

This clone turned up a few times. This rearrangement joins TRBV7-2 to TRBJ2-7; D perhaps matches TRBD1 (6 bases). Germline lookup yields CDR1 SGHTA and CDR2 FQGNSA. The V and J ends lost 4 bases and 0 bases respectively, with 13 bases between them. CDR3 length: 15 amino acids. CDR3 DNA: TGTGCCAGCAGCTACATGGACAGCAACTCCTACGAGCAGTACTTC. Translation gives CASSYMDSNSYEQYF.

In DNA form, the CDR3 reads TGTGCTAGTGGTTTCCCCCTCGACGAGCAGTACTTC. Amino acid sequence: CASGFPLDEQYF. The genes are TRBV12-5 and TRBJ2-7, with D unclear. The germline V and J ends were trimmed by 3 bases and 5 bases, with 8 bases remaining between them. Germline V CDR1 and CDR2: LGHNT, FRNRAP. The CDR3 is 12 amino acids.

V usage is TRBV30 and J usage is TRBJ2-7; maybe TRBD1 (5 bases). The CDR3 covers 11 residues. The V end was cut by 4 bases, the J end by 3 bases, with 7 bases between. The germline V gene encodes CDR1 GTSNPN and CDR2 SVGIG (reference sequence). The CDR3 here is CAWTGNYEQYF. The CDR3 DNA follows: TGTGCCTGGACAGGGAACTACGAGCAGTACTTC.

V usage is TRBV19 and J usage is TRBJ2-1; 8 bases line up with TRBD2. This CDR3 has 14 amino acids. The junction had 7 bases not matched to a gene; V was cut back by 4 bases and J by 8 bases. Germline V gene data show CDR1 as LNHDA and CDR2 as SQIVND (reference sequence). In DNA form, the CDR3 reads TGTGCCAGTAGTAGGGAGCGGGAGCTCTATGAGCAGTTCTTC. Its translation: CASSRERELYEQFF.